This T cell receptor beta chain was identified in a study of T cell responses to AZD1222 COVID-19 vaccine. General study findings and limits: Unmutated variant regions are reportedly the target of nearly half of TCRs that are spike-specific.

As concerns this clone: The target antigen is unknown.

From germline, CDR1 is LGHDT and CDR2 YNNKEL (reference sequence). The J segment lost 2 bases and the V segment lost 0 bases, leaving 8 bases of the junction unmatched. The CDR3 runs 19 residues. The method was immunoSEQ multiplex PCR; TCRdb's version includes in-frame clones alone and lacks a portion of them. The sample consists of fewer than 130,000 clones, roughly 90% of them appearing once. This rearrangement joins TRBV3-1 (or the pseudogene TRBV3-2) to TRBJ2-3, with TRBD2 matching over 13 bases. This specimen consisted of peripheral blood, obtained 28 days after the second AZD1222 dose. The source of this sequence is an adult who received the AZD1222 COVID-19 vaccine. CDR3 in amino acids: CASSQDIGLAGVYTDTQYF. Written as DNA, the CDR3 is TGTGCCAGCAGCCAAGATATTGGACTAGCGGGAGTGTACACAGATACGCAGTATTTT.